This T cell receptor beta chain appears in the sequencing data of a study of blood T cell repertoires in COVID-19. This CDR3 region has 15 residues. The germline CDR1 and CDR2 sequences are LNHDA and SQIVND (reference sequence). V lost 3 bases to trimming and J lost 7 bases, with 18 bases between them. Sequenced by immunoSEQ multiplex PCR; TCRdb stores in-frame clones only, minus some. The table has about 240,000 clones, more than 75% seen once. The TCR comes from a woman aged 55-69 years with active or convalescent COVID-19. This rearrangement joins TRBV19 to TRBJ1-1; no firm D call. The specimen sequenced was peripheral blood. The CDR3, as DNA: TGTGCCAGTAGTATGGGTCAGCTCAAAGAGGGTGAAGCTTTCTTT. Translating gives CASSMGQLKEGEAFF. Full variable domain (outside the CDR3, taken from reference TRBV19 and TRBJ1-1): DGGITQSPKYLFRKEGQNVTLSCEQNLNHDAMYWYRQDPGQGLRLIYYSQIVNDFQKGDIAEGYSVSREKKESFPLTVTSAQKNPTAFYLCASSMGQLKEGEAFFGQGTRLTVV.